The 15 T cell receptor beta chains listed next were all sequenced from one sample in a study of blood T cell repertoires in COVID-19. Only in-frame clones appear in the TCRdb table, and some are missing; sequencing was by immunoSEQ multiplex PCR. The profile covers approximately 400,000 clones, with around 87% appearing a single time and approximately 1.2% taken by the ten largest. The specimen sequenced was PBMCs or T cells enriched from blood (not recorded which). Receptors originate from a man between 25 and 39 years old who had recovered from COVID-19.

The chain combines TRBV19 with TRBJ1-5; TRBD1 matches 9 bases. Germline CDR1 reads LNHDA; CDR2 reads SQIVND (reference sequence). V shed 2 bases, J shed 5 bases, and the junction held 4 bases outside the gene matches. This CDR3 region has 15 residues. CDR3 region: CASSIRTGEDQPQHF. The CDR3 nucleotides are TGTGCCAGTAGTATAAGGACAGGGGAAGATCAGCCCCAGCATTTT.

This clone was detected only once. The chain links TRBV20-1 to TRBJ2-3; TRBD2 matches 10 bases. The CDR3 spans 14 residues. CDR1 DFQATT and CDR2 SNEGSKA come from the germline V gene (reference sequence). Trimming at V came to 3 bases and at J to 3 bases, leaving 3 bases not matched to a gene. CDR3 sequence reads: CSASVTSGTDTQYF. CDR3 DNA sequence: TGCAGTGCTAGTGTGACTAGCGGGACAGATACGCAGTATTTT.

This chain uses TRBV14 with TRBJ1-2, with 9 bases identical to TRBD1. The V gene's germline CDR1 is SGHDN and CDR2 FVKESK. The CDR3 runs 16 residues. Trimming removed 3 bases from V and 4 bases from J; junction bases left unmatched: 9. The CDR3 DNA sequence: TGTGCCAGCAGCCAGTTCACAGGGGGCCTATTCTATGGCTACACCTTC. Its translation is CASSQFTGGLFYGYTF.

The rearrangement joins TRBV5-1 to TRBJ2-5; D unclear. CDR3 length equals 13 residues. Germline V lookup: CDR1 SGHRS, CDR2 YFSETQ. Between the trimmed V and J ends, which lost 4 bases and 5 bases, there was a span of 12 bases. CDR3: CASSIAPVETQYF. The CDR3 region has the DNA TGCGCCAGCAGCATCGCTCCGGTGGAGACCCAGTACTTC.

The rearrangement links TRBV11-2 to TRBJ2-5; tentatively, D is TRBD1 (6 bases). The CDR3 length is 17 residues. The germline gives CDR1 SGHAT, CDR2 FQNNGV. V lost 1 base to trimming and J lost 2 bases, with 17 bases between them. The CDR3 DNA sequence: TGTGCCAGCAGCTTAGGTCTAGGGGGAGAAACACAAGAGACCCAGTACTTC. Translation gives CASSLGLGGETQETQYF.

The gene calls are TRBV4-1 and TRBJ1-5, with D possibly TRBD1 on 5 matching bases. V lost 5 bases and J 3 bases, leaving 17 bases between the germline ends. Germline values: CDR1 MGHRA, CDR2 YSYEKL. The CDR3 spans 16 residues. Here the CDR3 DNA reads TGCGCCAGCAGCTTAATGTGGGGGGGAACCAATCAGCCCCAGCATTTT. Amino acids: CASSLMWGGTNQPQHF.

Notes on this clone: This specimen includes other DNA sequences encoding the same CDR3. The chain combines TRBV2 with TRBJ2-2; TRBD1 matches 9 bases. With 3 bases clipped from V and 3 bases from J, the junction kept 2 bases outside the gene matches. CDR1 and CDR2 from the germline V gene are SNHLY and FYNNEI. This CDR3 is 15 amino acids long. The CDR3 DNA follows: TGTGCCAGCAGTGATGGGACAGGGCACACCGGGGAGCTGTTTTTT. This codes for CASSDGTGHTGELFF.

The chain employs TRBV5-4 and TRBJ2-2, with TRBD1 matching 7 bases. Germline-derived CDR1 and CDR2 are SGHNT and YYREEE (reference sequence). The CDR3 sequence is 16 residues long. Trimming cost V 3 bases and J 0 bases; bases outside gene matches: 5. CDR3: CASSSAGGANTGELFF. CDR3 sequence (DNA): TGTGCCAGCAGCTCAGCAGGGGGAGCGAACACCGGGGAGCTGTTTTTT. The complete variable domain, with remaining parts taken from reference TRBV5-4 and TRBJ2-2, reads ETGVTQSPTHLIKTRGQQVTLRCSSQSGHNTVSWYQQALGQGPQFIFQYYREEENGRGNFPPRFSGLQFPNYSSELNVNALELDDSALYLCASSSAGGANTGELFFGEGSRLTVL.

This chain connects TRBV7-2 to TRBJ1-2; possible D gene TRBD1, 6 bases. The CDR3 is made up of 13 amino acids. Germline CDR1 is SGHTA and CDR2 is FQGNSA. The V and J ends lost 4 bases and 14 bases respectively, with 20 bases between them. The CDR3 region is CASSSTGNRGLTF. The DNA of the CDR3 is TGTGCCAGCAGCTCGACAGGCAATCGAGGATTGACCTTC. Full variable domain (remainder filled in from reference TRBV7-2 and TRBJ1-2): GAGVSQSPSNKVTEKGKDVELRCDPISGHTALYWYRQSLGQGLEFLIYFQGNSAPDKSGLPSDRFSAERTGGSVSTLTIQRTQQEDSAVYLCASSSTGNRGLTFGSGTRLTVV.

The rearrangement joins TRBV7-8 to TRBJ1-3, with D hard to call. Germline V CDR1 and CDR2: SGHVS, FQNEAQ. V was clipped by 2 bases and J by 2 bases, with 7 bases between them. The CDR3 has 14 amino acids. The DNA for the CDR3 is TGTGCCAGCAGCTTACGGGATGCTGGAAACACCATATATTTT. It is translated as CASSLRDAGNTIYF.

The J gene is TRBJ2-7, the V gene TRBV7-2; 9 bases map to TRBD2. Germline CDR1 reads SGHTA; CDR2 reads FQGNSA. With 1 base clipped from V and 2 bases from J, the junction kept 6 bases outside the gene matches. The CDR3 has 16 residues. In DNA form, the CDR3 reads TGTGCCAGCAGCTTAGGGGTAGCGGGGGATACCTACGAGCAGTACTTC. Amino acid sequence: CASSLGVAGDTYEQYF.

The chain links TRBV18 to TRBJ2-7; maybe TRBD1 (6 bases). CDR3 length: 14 residues. Germline V gene data show CDR1 as KGHSH and CDR2 as LQKENI. V was trimmed by 6 bases and J by 2 bases, leaving 14 bases between them. CDR3: CASSPVQGPYEQYF. Here the CDR3 DNA reads TGTGCCAGCTCGCCGGTACAGGGACCCTACGAGCAGTACTTC.

This chain links TRBV29-1 with TRBJ1-2, with D tentatively TRBD1 (6 bases). Per germline, CDR1 SQVTM and CDR2 ANQGSEA. CDR3 length equals 18 residues. The germline V and J ends were trimmed by 4 bases and 1 base, with 25 bases remaining between them. CDR3 nucleotide sequence: TGCAGCGTTGGGTCAGGGGAGCCGCCGAGTGGGGGTAACTATGGCTACACCTTC. This codes for CSVGSGEPPSGGNYGYTF.

The gene calls are TRBV6-5 and TRBJ1-3; D perhaps matches TRBD1 (5 bases). Germline CDR1 and CDR2: MNHEY and SVGAGI. This CDR3 comprises 14 residues. The V gene lost 4 bases and the J gene lost 0 bases, with 7 bases spanning the gap. The CDR3 region is CASSSGNSGNTIYF. CDR3 sequence (DNA): TGTGCCAGCAGTTCAGGGAACTCTGGAAACACCATATATTTT.

The chain links TRBV6-5 to TRBJ1-1; D ambiguous. CDR3 length equals 15 residues. V dropped 2 bases and J dropped 1 base, with 11 bases sitting between them. From germline, CDR1 is MNHEY and CDR2 SVGAGI. The CDR3 region has the DNA TGTGCCAGCAGTTACAGCGGACGGTCGAACACTGAAGCTTTCTTT. This codes for CASSYSGRSNTEAFF.